The T cell receptor (delta chain) under discussion was sequenced for a study of γδ T cells in repeated Plasmodium falciparum infection. TRG and TRD sequences were obtained from every sorted gammadelta sample. TCRdb repeated clone calling on the multiplex PCR reads with CATT. The profile shows 85,000 to 90,000 delta-chain clones, roughly 1.4% of them singletons. This clone was seen repeatedly, ten times or more. Material for sequencing was gamma-delta T cells from blood. The TCR originated in a pool of human donors (malaria-infected and uninfected, not separated).

The CDR3 region has the DNA TGTGCCTGTGACACGGCATTACTGGGGGATACGAAATGGGACACCCGACAGATGTTTTTC. It codes for CACDTALLGDTKWDTRQMFF. The chain links TRDV2 to TRDJ3, with TRDD3 matching over 13 bases. The CDR3 spans 20 residues. With 1 base clipped from V and 4 bases from J, the junction kept 9 bases outside the gene matches. The germline gives CDR1 GEAIGNYY, CDR2 EKD.